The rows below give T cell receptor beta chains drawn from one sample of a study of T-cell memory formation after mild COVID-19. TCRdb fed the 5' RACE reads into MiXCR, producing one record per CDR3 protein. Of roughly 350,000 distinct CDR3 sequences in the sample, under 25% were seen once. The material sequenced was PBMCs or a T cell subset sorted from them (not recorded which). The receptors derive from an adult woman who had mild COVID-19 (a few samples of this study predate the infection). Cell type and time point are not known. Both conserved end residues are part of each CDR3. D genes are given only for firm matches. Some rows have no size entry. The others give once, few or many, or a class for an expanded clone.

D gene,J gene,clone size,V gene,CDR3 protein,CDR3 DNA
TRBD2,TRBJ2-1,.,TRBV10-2,CASSSGRSDNEQFF,TGCGCCAGCAGTAGCGGGAGGTCGGACAATGAGCAGTTCTTC
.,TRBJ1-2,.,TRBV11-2,CASSPRSRALQGTSSGGYTF,TGTGCCAGCAGCCCGCGATCTCGAGCACTACAGGGAACGAGCTCGGGCGGCTACACCTTC
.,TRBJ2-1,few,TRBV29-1,CSAVLPRGQSGEQFF,TGCAGCGCCGTTCTTCCCCGGGGGCAGAGTGGTGAGCAGTTCTTC
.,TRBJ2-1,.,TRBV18,CASSPLNTRDGNEQFF,TGTGCCAGCTCACCTCTGAATACCAGGGACGGAAATGAGCAGTTCTTC
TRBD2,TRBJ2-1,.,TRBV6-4,CASSVGSSGRFYNEQFF,TGTGCCAGCAGTGTGGGTTCTAGCGGGAGGTTCTACAATGAGCAGTTCTTC
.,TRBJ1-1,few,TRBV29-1,CSVDESLPNTEAFF,TGCAGCGTTGATGAGAGCCTCCCGAACACTGAAGCTTTCTTT
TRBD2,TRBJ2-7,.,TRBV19,CASSQTSGGEQYF,TGTGCCAGTAGCCAGACTAGCGGAGGAGAGCAGTACTTC
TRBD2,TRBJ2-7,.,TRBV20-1,CSASGGSYEQYF,TGCAGTGCTTCGGGGGGGTCCTACGAGCAGTACTTC
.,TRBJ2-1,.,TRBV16,CASSQSGPNNEQFF,TGTGCCAGCAGCCAATCGGGACCGAACAATGAGCAGTTCTTC
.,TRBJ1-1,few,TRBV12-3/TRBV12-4,CASSLGQGERYQMNTEAFF,TGTGCCAGCAGTTTAGGGCAGGGAGAGCGTTATCAAATGAACACTGAAGCTTTCTTT
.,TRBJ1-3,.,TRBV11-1,CASSPRTELRGAGNTIYF,TGTGCCAGCAGCCCACGGACCGAACTCAGGGGAGCTGGAAACACCATATATTTT
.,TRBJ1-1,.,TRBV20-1,CSARKNTEAFF,TGCAGTGCTAGAAAGAACACTGAAGCTTTCTTT
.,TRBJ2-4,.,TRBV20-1,CSAREEESLAKNIQYF,TGCAGTGCTAGAGAGGAGGAGTCGTTAGCCAAAAACATTCAGTACTTC
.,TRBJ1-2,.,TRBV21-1,CAKIKNSSLNYGYTF,TGTGCCAAAATAAAAAACAGCTCCCTTAACTATGGCTACACCTTC
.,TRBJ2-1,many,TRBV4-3,CASSQDPRGSEQFF,TGCGCCAGCAGCCAGGATCCCAGGGGAAGCGAGCAGTTCTTC
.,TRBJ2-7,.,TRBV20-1,CSAYSGQSYEQYF,TGCAGTGCATACTCGGGACAATCCTACGAGCAGTACTTC
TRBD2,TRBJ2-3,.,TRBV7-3,CASSLGLAGESDTQYF,TGTGCCAGCAGTTTGGGACTAGCGGGAGAGTCAGATACGCAGTATTTT
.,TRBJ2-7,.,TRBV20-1,CSARDPRRGSGPYEQYF,TGCAGTGCTAGAGATCCGCGAAGGGGATCAGGGCCCTACGAGCAGTACTTC
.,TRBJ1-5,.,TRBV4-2,CASSQDRVQPQHF,TGTGCCAGCAGCCAAGACAGGGTACAGCCCCAGCATTTT
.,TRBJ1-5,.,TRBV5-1,CASTSGTPGWRDSFGNQPQHF,TGCGCCAGCACCTCCGGGACCCCGGGTTGGAGGGACTCCTTTGGCAATCAGCCCCAGCATTTT
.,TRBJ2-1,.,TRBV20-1,CSARVGGFAYNEQFF,TGCAGTGCTAGAGTGGGGGGTTTCGCCTACAATGAGCAGTTCTTC
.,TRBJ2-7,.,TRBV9,CASSVDYSYEQYF,TGTGCCAGCAGCGTCGATTACTCCTACGAGCAGTACTTC
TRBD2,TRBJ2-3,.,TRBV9,CASSVSGRVSDTQYF,TGTGCCAGCAGTGTTAGCGGGAGAGTCTCAGATACGCAGTATTTT
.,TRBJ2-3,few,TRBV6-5,CASSSTTAYGLYTQYF,TGTGCCAGCAGTTCGACGACAGCCTACGGACTCTATACGCAGTATTTT
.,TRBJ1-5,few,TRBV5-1,CASSLTTGSYSNQPQHF,TGCGCCAGCAGCTTGACAACGGGTTCGTATAGCAATCAGCCCCAGCATTTT
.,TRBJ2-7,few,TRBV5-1,CASRPMAGYEQYF,TGCGCCAGCAGACCAATGGCGGGGTACGAGCAGTACTTC
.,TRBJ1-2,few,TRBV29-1,CSVDPMTLYGYTF,TGCAGCGTTGACCCTATGACGCTTTATGGCTACACCTTC
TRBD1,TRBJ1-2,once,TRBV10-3,CAIFGGTGLDYGYTF,TGTGCCATCTTCGGGGGGACAGGACTCGACTATGGCTACACCTTC
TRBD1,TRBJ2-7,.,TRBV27,CASSLAGTGFNYEQYF,TGTGCCAGCAGTTTAGCCGGGACAGGGTTTAACTACGAGCAGTACTTC
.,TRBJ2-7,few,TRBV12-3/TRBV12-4,CASSGPTRTSSYEQYF,TGTGCCAGCAGCGGACCAACTAGAACTAGCTCCTACGAGCAGTACTTC
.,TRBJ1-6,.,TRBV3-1,CASSRVRGVKGNSPLHF,TGTGCCAGCAGCCGCGTCCGAGGGGTAAAGGGTAATTCACCCCTCCACTTT
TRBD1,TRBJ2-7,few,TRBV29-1,CSVVGTASYEQYF,TGCAGCGTTGTGGGGACAGCGTCCTACGAGCAGTACTTC
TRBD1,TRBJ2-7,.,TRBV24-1,CATSDSRGKTGGNEQYF,TGTGCCACCAGTGATTCCCGGGGAAAGACAGGGGGCAACGAGCAGTACTTC
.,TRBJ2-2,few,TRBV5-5,CASSLGLLNTGELFF,TGTGCCAGCAGCTTGGGCCTCTTGAACACCGGGGAGCTGTTTTTT
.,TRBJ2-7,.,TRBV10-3,CAISTSTGGALEQYF,TGTGCCATCAGTACGAGTACAGGGGGGGCTTTGGAGCAGTACTTC
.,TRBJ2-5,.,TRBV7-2,CASSPEWGSETQYF,TGTGCCAGCAGCCCCGAATGGGGGTCAGAGACCCAGTACTTC
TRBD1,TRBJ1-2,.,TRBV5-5,CASGTGFGYTF,TGTGCCAGCGGGACAGGGTTTGGCTACACCTTC
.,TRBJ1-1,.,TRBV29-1,CSVEVTGSGKAFF,TGCAGCGTTGAAGTTACAGGGTCCGGTAAAGCTTTCTTT
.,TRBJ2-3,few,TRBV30,CAWTFWDWSTDTQYF,TGTGCCTGGACCTTTTGGGACTGGAGCACAGATACGCAGTATTTT
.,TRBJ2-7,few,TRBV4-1,CASSRDHTYEQYF,TGCGCCAGCAGCCGGGACCATACCTACGAGCAGTACTTC
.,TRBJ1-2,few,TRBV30,CAWSATGVYGYTF,TGTGCCTGGAGCGCCACAGGTGTCTATGGCTACACCTTC
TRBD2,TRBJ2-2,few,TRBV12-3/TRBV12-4,CASSQLAGVFGELFF,TGTGCCAGCAGCCAACTAGCGGGAGTTTTCGGGGAGCTGTTTTTT
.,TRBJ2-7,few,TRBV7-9,CASSYRVGEQYF,TGTGCCAGCAGCTACAGGGTTGGCGAGCAGTACTTC
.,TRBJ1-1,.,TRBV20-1,CSAYPPTATEAFF,TGCAGTGCCTACCCCCCGACAGCCACTGAAGCTTTCTTT
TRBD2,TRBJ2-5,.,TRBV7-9,CASSPPGLAGGPGETQYF,TGTGCCAGCAGCCCCCCCGGACTAGCGGGAGGGCCGGGAGAGACCCAGTACTTC
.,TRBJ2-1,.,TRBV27,CASSLSIDEQFF,TGTGCCAGCAGTTTATCGATAGATGAGCAGTTCTTC
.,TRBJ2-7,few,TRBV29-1,CSVPRQVSYEQYF,TGCAGCGTTCCGAGACAGGTCTCCTACGAGCAGTACTTC
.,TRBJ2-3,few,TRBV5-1,CASSERPTGGTDTQYF,TGCGCCAGCAGCGAACGACCCACAGGTGGGACAGATACGCAGTATTTT
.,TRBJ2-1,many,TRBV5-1,CASSPGATSWYNEQFF,TGCGCCAGCAGCCCCGGGGCAACTAGTTGGTACAATGAGCAGTTCTTC
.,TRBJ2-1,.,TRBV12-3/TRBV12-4,CASSFLGKNNEQFF,TGTGCCAGCAGTTTCTTAGGAAAGAACAATGAGCAGTTCTTC
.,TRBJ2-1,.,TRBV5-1,CASHQGGVSYNEQFF,TGCGCCAGCCACCAGGGTGGGGTCTCCTACAATGAGCAGTTCTTC
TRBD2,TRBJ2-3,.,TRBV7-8,CASSPLLAGGPDTQYF,TGTGCCAGCAGCCCCCTGCTAGCGGGGGGACCAGATACGCAGTATTTT
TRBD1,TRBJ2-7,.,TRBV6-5,CASSYRGQGTEQYF,TGTGCCAGCAGTTACCGGGGACAGGGGACCGAGCAGTACTTC
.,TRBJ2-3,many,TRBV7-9,CASSQGRNTQYF,TGTGCCAGCAGCCAGGGCAGGAATACGCAGTATTTT
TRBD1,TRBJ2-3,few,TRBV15,CATSSRQGRGTDTQYF,TGTGCCACCAGCAGCAGACAGGGCCGTGGGACAGATACGCAGTATTTT
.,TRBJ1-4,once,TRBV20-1,CSARDARGRSEKLFF,TGCAGTGCTAGAGATGCCCGGGGGCGGAGTGAAAAACTGTTTTTT
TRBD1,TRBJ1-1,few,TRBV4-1,CASVDRAGAEAFF,TGCGCCAGCGTAGACAGGGCAGGGGCTGAAGCTTTCTTT
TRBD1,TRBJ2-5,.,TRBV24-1,CATSDLRDRDSVETQYF,TGTGCCACCAGTGATCTTAGGGACAGGGATTCCGTGGAGACCCAGTACTTC
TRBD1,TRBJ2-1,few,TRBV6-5,CASSPGTGVNEQFF,TGTGCCAGCAGCCCCGGGACAGGGGTGAATGAGCAGTTCTTC
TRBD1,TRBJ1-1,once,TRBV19,CASSIRGYQAFF,TGTGCCAGTAGTATCAGGGGGTATCAAGCTTTCTTT